These T cell receptor beta chains were read from a single sample in a study of early T cells in non-severe SARS-CoV-2 infection. Using its own MiXCR run on the 5' RACE reads, TCRdb lists one record per CDR3 protein. The table lists tens of thousands of distinct CDR3 sequences, over 10% of them singletons. Sequenced material: whole blood. The source of these receptors is an adult who was a healthcare worker with PCR-confirmed SARS-CoV-2 infection or an uninfected control (not recorded which). The CDR3 runs from the conserved cysteine through the conserved F or W. D genes are given only for firm matches. Where a row states a size, it is once, few, many or the class of an expanded clone; other rows omit it.

D: TRBD1; V: TRBV29-1; J: TRBJ2-1; size: few; DNA: TGCAGCGTACTCTCTCCGGGACAGGGAGCCTACAATGAGCAGTTCTTC; CDR3: CSVLSPGQGAYNEQFF
D: -; V: TRBV12-3/TRBV12-4; J: TRBJ2-7; size: -; DNA: TGTGCCAGCAGTGGCACTGGAGGTTCCGAGCAGTACTTC; CDR3: CASSGTGGSEQYF
D: -; V: TRBV29-1; J: TRBJ1-6; size: -; DNA: TGCAGCGTTGGGGCAACCCTCAATTCACCCCTCCACTTT; CDR3: CSVGATLNSPLHF
D: -; V: TRBV12-3/TRBV12-4; J: TRBJ1-2; size: -; DNA: TGTGCCAGCAGTTTAGGGGGCACTAACTATGGCTACACCTTC; CDR3: CASSLGGTNYGYTF
D: -; V: TRBV7-2; J: TRBJ2-5; size: few; DNA: TGTGCCAGCAGCCCAACCGCCTCCTTGCGAGAGACCCAGTACTTC; CDR3: CASSPTASLRETQYF
D: TRBD1; V: TRBV7-9; J: TRBJ1-6; size: many; DNA: TGTGCCAGCAGCAAGGACCGGGACAGATATAATTCACCCCTCCACTTT; CDR3: CASSKDRDRYNSPLHF
D: TRBD1; V: TRBV29-1; J: TRBJ2-5; size: -; DNA: TGCAGCGTCCGACCGGGACAGCTACAAGAGACCCAGTACTTC; CDR3: CSVRPGQLQETQYF
D: TRBD1; V: TRBV18; J: TRBJ2-1; size: few; DNA: TGTGCCAGCTCACCTAGGACAGGGCAGTACAATGAGCAGTTCTTC; CDR3: CASSPRTGQYNEQFF
D: TRBD1; V: TRBV20-1; J: TRBJ2-3; size: many; DNA: TGCAGCCCCCGCCCAAGGGACAGGGCCGCAGATACGCAGTATTTT; CDR3: CSPRPRDRAADTQYF
D: TRBD1; V: TRBV2; J: TRBJ2-7; size: -; DNA: TGTGCCAGCAGTGAAGACAGGGGACCCATCGAGCAGTACTTC; CDR3: CASSEDRGPIEQYF
D: -; V: TRBV5-1; J: TRBJ2-7; size: few; DNA: TGCGCCAGCAGCTTGGTCCCTTTTGACGAGCAGTACTTC; CDR3: CASSLVPFDEQYF
D: -; V: TRBV12-3/TRBV12-4; J: TRBJ2-7; size: many; DNA: TGTGCCAGCAGTCCCCAGGGTCATATTTACGAGCAGTACTTC; CDR3: CASSPQGHIYEQYF
D: TRBD1; V: TRBV3-1; J: TRBJ2-4; size: few; DNA: TGTGCCAGCAGCCTCCGACAGGGCCCAAACATTCAGTACTTC; CDR3: CASSLRQGPNIQYF
D: TRBD2; V: TRBV6-6; J: TRBJ2-3; size: few; DNA: TGTGCCAGCAGTACCTCCCGCTTGCGGGGGGCCGCAGATACGCAGTATTTT; CDR3: CASSTSRLRGAADTQYF
D: TRBD2; V: TRBV20-1; J: TRBJ2-3; size: many; DNA: TGCAGTGCTAGGGTGTCGGGGGGGAAACACACAGATACGCAGTATTTT; CDR3: CSARVSGGKHTDTQYF
D: TRBD1; V: TRBV27; J: TRBJ2-3; size: few; DNA: TGTGCCAGCAGTCTCCGGACAGGGAGAGATACGCAGTATTTT; CDR3: CASSLRTGRDTQYF
D: -; V: TRBV6-2/TRBV6-3; J: TRBJ1-5; size: few; DNA: TGTGCCAGCAGTTACATAAGTGGAGGCCAGCCCCAGCATTTT; CDR3: CASSYISGGQPQHF
D: -; V: TRBV14; J: TRBJ1-1; size: -; DNA: TGTGCCAGCAGCCAAGTGACAGACGCGGAAGCTTTCTTT; CDR3: CASSQVTDAEAFF
D: TRBD1; V: TRBV6-1; J: TRBJ1-4; size: medium-sized; DNA: TGTGCCTCCCATGTGAGGACAGGGTATGAAAAACTGTTTTTT; CDR3: CASHVRTGYEKLFF
D: -; V: TRBV19; J: TRBJ1-6; size: -; DNA: TGTGCCAGTAGTTCAAATTCACCCCTCCACTTT; CDR3: CASSSNSPLHF
D: -; V: TRBV5-1; J: TRBJ2-5; size: once; DNA: TGCGCCAGCAGCCCCTCGGTGGGTGGGGAGACCCAGTACTTC; CDR3: CASSPSVGGETQYF
D: -; V: TRBV7-8; J: TRBJ1-5; size: few; DNA: TGTGCCAGCAGCTTAGCGCTGTCTGGGGATCAGCCCCAGCATTTT; CDR3: CASSLALSGDQPQHF
D: TRBD2; V: TRBV4-2; J: TRBJ2-3; size: few; DNA: TGTGCCAGCAGCCCACTAGCGAGGAGCACAGATACGCAGTATTTT; CDR3: CASSPLARSTDTQYF
D: -; V: TRBV11-2; J: TRBJ2-1; size: -; DNA: TGTGCCAGCAGCGCCCTCGGACGGAGCTCCTACAATGAGCAGTTCTTC; CDR3: CASSALGRSSYNEQFF
D: -; V: TRBV4-1; J: TRBJ2-3; size: few; DNA: TGCGCCAGCAGCCGAACCGGACAGACCAGTATCACAGATACGCAGTATTTT; CDR3: CASSRTGQTSITDTQYF
D: -; V: TRBV16; J: TRBJ1-2; size: -; DNA: TGTGCCAGCAGCCAAACGGAGGCGGCCTATGGCTACACCTTC; CDR3: CASSQTEAAYGYTF
D: -; V: TRBV12-3/TRBV12-4; J: TRBJ2-7; size: few; DNA: TGTGCCAGCAGTTCTGTTCTGGGCGAGCAGTACTTC; CDR3: CASSSVLGEQYF
D: -; V: TRBV20-1; J: TRBJ2-3; size: many; DNA: TGCAGTGCTAGGTCTAGTGGAGTGGATACGCAGTATTTT; CDR3: CSARSSGVDTQYF
D: TRBD1; V: TRBV20-1; J: TRBJ1-4; size: many; DNA: TGCAGTGCTAGGACGGACAGGCCAACAACTAATGAAAAACTGTTTTTT; CDR3: CSARTDRPTTNEKLFF
D: -; V: TRBV20-1; J: TRBJ2-7; size: once; DNA: TGCAGTGCTAGAGGCGTCGGCGAGCAGTGCTTC; CDR3: CSARGVGEQCF
D: -; V: TRBV9; J: TRBJ1-2; size: many; DNA: TGTGCCAGCAGCCCCCCGGGTTATGGCTACACCTTC; CDR3: CASSPPGYGYTF
D: -; V: TRBV19; J: TRBJ2-5; size: few; DNA: TGTGCCAGTAGTTCCGGCGACAGCTACCAAGAGACCCAGTACTTC; CDR3: CASSSGDSYQETQYF
D: -; V: TRBV29-1; J: TRBJ2-5; size: -; DNA: TGCAGCGTACATACGGGGACCCAGTACTTC; CDR3: CSVHTGTQYF
D: -; V: TRBV29-1; J: TRBJ2-3; size: few; DNA: TGCAGCGTCCGCGACTATAGGGATACGCAGTATTTT; CDR3: CSVRDYRDTQYF
D: -; V: TRBV7-2; J: TRBJ1-4; size: once; DNA: TGTGCCAGCAGTCACTACCGGGATCATGCCACGATGGGGTACCAAAAACTGTTTTTT; CDR3: CASSHYRDHATMGYQKLFF
D: -; V: TRBV24-1; J: TRBJ2-1; size: few; DNA: TGTGCCACCAGTGATCACAGGGTATCCTACAATGAGCAGTTCTTC; CDR3: CATSDHRVSYNEQFF
D: -; V: TRBV6-1; J: TRBJ1-3; size: few; DNA: TGTGCCAGCAGTGAAGTCGGGGGAGGTGGAAACACCATATATTTT; CDR3: CASSEVGGGGNTIYF
D: TRBD2; V: TRBV5-4; J: TRBJ2-3; size: -; DNA: TGTGCCAGCAGCAAAGCGGGGGGCCCCACAGATACGCAGTATTTT; CDR3: CASSKAGGPTDTQYF
D: -; V: TRBV5-6; J: TRBJ1-1; size: -; DNA: TGTGCCAGCAGCTTTAGCGGCTCGAACACTGAAGCTTTCTTT; CDR3: CASSFSGSNTEAFF
D: TRBD1; V: TRBV10-1; J: TRBJ2-6; size: many; DNA: TGCGCCAGCAGTGAGAACAGGGGCTCTGGGGCCAACGTCCTGACTTTC; CDR3: CASSENRGSGANVLTF
D: TRBD2; V: TRBV3-1; J: TRBJ2-1; size: few; DNA: TGTGCCAGCAGCCAAGAGGTTAGCGGGGGGAAGCAGTTCTTC; CDR3: CASSQEVSGGKQFF
D: -; V: TRBV7-3; J: TRBJ2-3; size: -; DNA: TGTGCCAGCAGCTTATGGTCCGGAGATACGCAGTATTTT; CDR3: CASSLWSGDTQYF
D: -; V: TRBV29-1; J: TRBJ2-2; size: -; DNA: TGCAGCTTCTCCCCGGGAAACACCGGGGAGCTGTTTTTT; CDR3: CSFSPGNTGELFF
D: -; V: TRBV9; J: TRBJ1-2; size: few; DNA: TGTGCCAGCAGCGCTACACAAAACTATGGCTACACCTTC; CDR3: CASSATQNYGYTF
D: TRBD1; V: TRBV6-1; J: TRBJ2-7; size: -; DNA: TGTGCCAGCAGTGACCGGGACAGTTCCCACGAGCAGTACTTC; CDR3: CASSDRDSSHEQYF
D: -; V: TRBV12-3/TRBV12-4; J: TRBJ1-5; size: few; DNA: TGTGCCAGCAGTCTCGCGCGACAGCCCCAGCATTTT; CDR3: CASSLARQPQHF
D: TRBD2; V: TRBV14; J: TRBJ2-1; size: few; DNA: TGTGCCAGCAGCCCCGAGGGACTAGCGAGGTACAATGAGCAGTTCTTC; CDR3: CASSPEGLARYNEQFF
D: TRBD1; V: TRBV11-2; J: TRBJ2-1; size: -; DNA: TGTGCCAGCAGCTTAGACAGGGGGCTAAATGAGCAGTTCTTC; CDR3: CASSLDRGLNEQFF
D: -; V: TRBV9; J: TRBJ1-1; size: -; DNA: TGTGCCAGCAGCCCTAGTAGGGGAGGGAGGAACACTGAAGCTTTCTTT; CDR3: CASSPSRGGRNTEAFF
D: TRBD2; V: TRBV29-1; J: TRBJ2-5; size: many; DNA: TGCAGCGTCAACGGACTAGCGGGGGCGGAGACCCAGTACTTC; CDR3: CSVNGLAGAETQYF
D: -; V: TRBV9; J: TRBJ1-1; size: few; DNA: TGTGCCAGCAGTGCAGGGGTCTCGAACACTGAAGCTTTCTTT; CDR3: CASSAGVSNTEAFF
D: -; V: TRBV6-1; J: TRBJ2-6; size: -; DNA: TGTGCCAGCCTAGGGGCCAACGTCCTGACTTTC; CDR3: CASLGANVLTF
D: -; V: TRBV12-3/TRBV12-4; J: TRBJ2-7; size: many; DNA: TGTGCCAGCAGTAGAGGGACGTCGCATGAGCAGTACTTC; CDR3: CASSRGTSHEQYF
D: -; V: TRBV4-1; J: TRBJ2-7; size: -; DNA: TGCGCCAGCAGCCAGGGCAATTCCTACGAGCAGTACTTC; CDR3: CASSQGNSYEQYF
D: -; V: TRBV7-8; J: TRBJ2-3; size: -; DNA: TGTGCCAGCACCCTCACTGAGCTGCTAGGGGGGCCAGATACGCAGTATTTT; CDR3: CASTLTELLGGPDTQYF